This T cell receptor beta chain is from a study of beta chain features in type 1 diabetes. Study-level background: Examination of sorted cells across all samples involved 100 million or so cells. General study findings and limits: Shortening of TCRB CDR3s, moderate but significant, appeared in all four CD4+ subsets of Type 1 diabetes patients. Cells with high TCR expression could be over-represented when cDNA is sequenced.

Trimming left V 9 bases short and J 2 bases short, with 18 bases between. The V gene's germline CDR1 is SGHRS and CDR2 YFSETQ. The CDR3 has 15 residues. In regard to this clone: The antigen remains unidentified.

Every isolated RNA sample was fully reverse transcribed, so sequencing captured expressed TCRB transcripts. Libraries were prepared by immunoSEQ multiplex PCR; TCRdb keeps only in-frame clonotypes and omits some of them. Among some 660,000 clones listed, over 11% were seen once. Sequencing was done on a sample of naive CD4+ T cells from blood. The genes are TRBV5-1 and TRBJ2-1; D is tentatively TRBD1 or TRBD2 (6 bases each). The sequence derives from a young man with type 1 diabetes. The CDR3 DNA is TGCGCCACCCAAAGGGGGGACGACCCCTACAATGAGCAGTTCTTC. This gives the protein CATQRGDDPYNEQFF.